Sequencing of this T cell receptor beta chain was carried out in a study of blood T cell repertoires in COVID-19. Whole-study context: Acute and convalescent COVID-19 samples came from the United States, Italy and Spain. The analysed material was cDNA or gDNA that came from T cells, B-cell-depleted T cells, or PBMCs.

Profiling relied on immunoSEQ multiplex PCR, and the TCRdb table lists in-frame clones only, not all of them. Here the sample spans 50,000 to 55,000 clones, 65% to 90% being singletons. The germline V gene has CDR1 LNHDA and CDR2 SQIVND (reference sequence). CDR3 length: 11 residues. V was pared by 10 bases and J by 6 bases, with 4 bases of the junction left unmatched. The rearrangement joins TRBV19 to TRBJ1-2; the match to TRBD1 covers 8 bases. Material: peripheral blood. The TCR comes from an older man with acute or convalescent COVID-19. DNA of the CDR3: TGTGCCACGGGCAGGGGGCATGGCTACACCTTC. This translates into CATGRGHGYTF.